Presented here are 8 T cell receptor beta chains from one specimen sequenced in a study of technical replicates of blood from a handful of donors. The method was immunoSEQ multiplex PCR; TCRdb's version includes in-frame clones alone and lacks a portion of them. The table includes roughly 87,000 clones, 91% detected once. Specimen: T cells isolated from PBMCs. The receptors derive from a human donor in good health.

This rearrangement joins TRBV4-1 to TRBJ2-1; D may be TRBD1 (7 bases). The CDR3 totals 17 residues. The germline CDR1 and CDR2 sequences are MGHRA and YSYEKL. Trimming stripped 4 bases from V and 0 bases from J, with 16 bases between. The CDR3 bases are TGCGCCAGCAGCCGTCCGCCAGGGGGGCTCTCCTACAATGAGCAGTTCTTC. Residues: CASSRPPGGLSYNEQFF.

This chain joins TRBV7-2 and TRBJ1-2; no definite D call. With 1 base removed from V and 4 bases from J, the gap between germline ends came to 7 bases. This CDR3 region has 13 residues. The germline V gene encodes CDR1 SGHTA and CDR2 FQGNSA. CDR3 sequence: CASSLDSFYGYTF. The CDR3, as DNA: TGTGCCAGCAGCTTAGACAGCTTCTATGGCTACACCTTC.

The rearrangement joins TRBV11-2 to TRBJ2-7; 9 nucleotides line up with TRBD1. Germline V gene lookup returns CDR1 SGHAT and CDR2 FQNNGV. This CDR3 has 13 amino acids. V dropped 5 bases and J dropped 5; count of bases not matched to a gene: 4. In DNA form, the CDR3 reads TGTGCCAGCAGCGGGACAGGGTTGAACGAGCAGTACTTC. As protein: CASSGTGLNEQYF.

The chain uses TRBV9 and TRBJ2-3, with D possibly being TRBD1 (5 bases). Trimming cost V 8 bases and J 4 bases, with 11 bases left between them. The CDR3 extends over 12 amino acids. Germline V CDR1 and CDR2: SGDLS, YYNGEE. The CDR3 DNA is TGTGCCAGTAAAAAAGGGGCAGATACGCAGTATTTT. Translated, it gives CASKKGADTQYF. The whole variable domain, remainder taken from reference TRBV9 and TRBJ2-3, is DSGVTQTPKHLITATGQRVTLRCSPRSGDLSVYWYQQSLDQGLQFLIQYYNGEERAKGNILERFSAQQFPDLHSELNLSSLELGDSALYFCASKKGADTQYFGPGTRLTVL.

The chain carries TRBV2 and TRBJ1-4; possible D gene TRBD1, 6 bases. Trimming pared 6 bases from V and 8 bases from J, leaving 13 bases between. This CDR3 is 13 amino acids long. Germline V gene sequence: CDR1 SNHLY, CDR2 FYNNEI. CDR3 loop: CASSGQIGEKLFF. CDR3 bases: TGTGCCAGCAGCGGACAGATAGGGGAAAAACTGTTTTTT.

This clone showed up just once. V usage is TRBV18 and J usage is TRBJ2-5; D is undetermined. Trimming stripped 3 bases from V and 4 bases from J, with 6 bases between. The CDR3 is made up of 12 amino acids. Looked up from germline, CDR1 is KGHSH and CDR2 is LQKENI. The DNA for the CDR3 is TGTGCCAGCTCACCGATGGCAGAGACCCAGTACTTC. Translated: CASSPMAETQYF.

The V and J genes are TRBV4-1 and TRBJ2-7; 11 nucleotides agree with TRBD1. Germline-derived CDR1 and CDR2 are MGHRA and YSYEKL. CDR3 length equals 16 residues. After removal of 2 bases from V and 3 bases from J, the junction contained 6 bases not matched to a gene. The CDR3 DNA sequence: TGCGCCAGCAGCCAATTATTCGGGACAGGGGGCTACGAGCAGTACTTC. Encoded protein: CASSQLFGTGGYEQYF.

The chain is built from TRBV28 and TRBJ1-1; D is undetermined. The CDR3 extends over 13 amino acids. The V end lost 3 bases, the J end lost 5 bases, and 10 bases lay between the germline ends. CDR1 and CDR2 from the germline V gene are MDHEN and SYDVKM. The CDR3 reads CASSFPTLTEAFF. In DNA, the CDR3 is TGTGCCAGCAGTTTTCCGACTCTGACTGAAGCTTTCTTT. Drawing the rest from reference TRBV28 and TRBJ1-1, the complete variable domain is DVKVTQSSRYLVKRTGEKVFLECVQDMDHENMFWYRQDPGLGLRLIYFSYDVKMKEKGDIPEGYSVSREKKERFSLILESASTNQTSMYLCASSFPTLTEAFFGQGTRLTVV.